A selection of T cell receptor beta chains follows, all from one sample in a study of human T cells and chemical hapten exposure. TCRdb used MiXCR to reprocess the 5' RACE reads, holding one entry per CDR3 protein. The profile covers under 85,000 distinct CDR3 sequences, with roughly 7.7% appearing a single time and over 2% taken by the ten largest. These receptors were collected from a male donor in good health. The CDR3 runs from the conserved cysteine through the conserved F or W. D genes are given only for firm matches. The size field is filled for only some rows; it gives once, few, many or a size class.

NA	TRBV6-2/TRBV6-3	TRBJ1-6	TRBD1	TGTGCCAGCAGTTACGTCGGAGGGGGCAAGGTCGATTCACCCCTCCACTTT	CASSYVGGGKVDSPLHF
few	TRBV7-2	TRBJ1-1	NA	TGTGCCAGCAGCTTATTATATGCGGGGACTGAAGCTTTCTTT	CASSLLYAGTEAFF
few	TRBV6-1	TRBJ2-7	NA	TGTGCCAGCATTCTAGCTCCCTACGAGCAGTACTTC	CASILAPYEQYF
NA	TRBV12-3/TRBV12-4	TRBJ1-1	TRBD1	TGTGCCAGCAGTCCCCGACAGGGGGTTTGGAACACTGAAGCTTTCTTT	CASSPRQGVWNTEAFF
NA	TRBV13	TRBJ1-2	NA	TGTGCCAGCAGCTTAAAGGGGATACTAGATGGCTACACCTTC	CASSLKGILDGYTF
NA	TRBV4-3	TRBJ2-2	NA	TGCGCCAGCAGCGGGGGAAACGGGGAGCTGTTTTTT	CASSGGNGELFF
few	TRBV5-1	TRBJ1-1	TRBD1	TGCGCCAGCAGCCCGGGGACAGGGGCGACAGAAGCTTTCTTT	CASSPGTGATEAFF
NA	TRBV15	TRBJ1-6	NA	TGTGCCACCAGCAGAGACGGTTTCGATAATTCACCCCTCCACTTT	CATSRDGFDNSPLHF
NA	TRBV6-2/TRBV6-3	TRBJ2-5	TRBD1	TGTGCCAGCAGATCACAGGGGGAAGAGACCCAGTACTTC	CASRSQGEETQYF
NA	TRBV7-2	TRBJ2-3	TRBD2	TGTGCCAGCAGCGTGCGGGGGACCCCGCCCCCGGATACGCAGTATTTT	CASSVRGTPPPDTQYF
few	TRBV7-2	TRBJ2-7	TRBD1	TGTGCCAGCAGTATAGAGGGACAGGGGTTTCACGAGCAGTACTTC	CASSIEGQGFHEQYF
NA	TRBV28	TRBJ1-2	NA	TGTGCCAGCAGTTCCGCTAATTGGGGGACGTATGGCTACACCTTC	CASSSANWGTYGYTF
NA	TRBV2	TRBJ1-4	TRBD1	TGTGCCAGCAGGCGGGACAGGCGATCAACTAATGAAAAACTGTTTTTT	CASRRDRRSTNEKLFF
many	TRBV7-9	TRBJ2-7	TRBD2	TGTGCCAGCAGCCCTGAGCGGGAGACCTACGAGCAGTACTTC	CASSPERETYEQYF
many	TRBV4-3	TRBJ2-6	TRBD1	TGCGCCAGCAGCCAAGATCCCCCGGGGCAGGGGGCTGGGGCCAACGTCCTGACTTTC	CASSQDPPGQGAGANVLTF
few	TRBV29-1	TRBJ2-3	NA	TGCAGCGTTGTAGGAAACGGGGGAGATACGCAGTATTTT	CSVVGNGGDTQYF
few	TRBV7-2	TRBJ2-3	TRBD2	TGTGCCAGCAGTCAGCCGGGACTAGGGAGCCCAGATACGCAGTATTTT	CASSQPGLGSPDTQYF
few	TRBV5-1	TRBJ2-6	NA	TGCGCCAGCAGCCCCAGACGGTCCTCTGGGGCCAACGTCCTGACTTTC	CASSPRRSSGANVLTF
few	TRBV20-1	TRBJ2-1	TRBD2	TGCAGTGCTAACGAGCGGGGGGGCGGTAATCCAAATGAGCAGTTCTTC	CSANERGGGNPNEQFF
many	TRBV5-1	TRBJ1-2	TRBD1	TGCGCCAGCAGCTTGGGGGACAGCCAAGCTAACTATGGCTACACCTTC	CASSLGDSQANYGYTF
NA	TRBV4-3	TRBJ1-2	NA	TGCACCAGCAGCCAAGTCCCGGTCCTGACGGGCTATGGCTACACCTTC	CTSSQVPVLTGYGYTF
many	TRBV7-9	TRBJ1-4	NA	TGTGCCAGCAGGATTGGGACTTCAACTAATGAAAAACTGTTTTTT	CASRIGTSTNEKLFF
NA	TRBV6-5	TRBJ1-5	NA	TGTGCCAGCAGGGGACCGGGACGAGGTAGTGACAATCAGCCCCAGCATTTT	CASRGPGRGSDNQPQHF
NA	TRBV7-9	TRBJ1-1	NA	TGTGCCAGCAGACAAACACAGGACTCGAACACTGAAGCTTTCTTT	CASRQTQDSNTEAFF
many	TRBV12-3/TRBV12-4	TRBJ2-5	TRBD1	TGTGCCAGCAGTCCCCGGACAGGGCGAGAGACCCAGTACTTC	CASSPRTGRETQYF
few	TRBV20-1	TRBJ2-5	TRBD2	TGCAGTGCTAGAGATAGGGGACTAGCGAGGGGAGAGACCCAGTACTTC	CSARDRGLARGETQYF
many	TRBV7-9	TRBJ2-3	TRBD1	TGTGCCAGCAGCTTAGGCCGGACAGGGATCACAGATACGCAGTATTTT	CASSLGRTGITDTQYF
few	TRBV30	TRBJ1-2	TRBD1	TGTGCCTGGGACAGGGGATATGGCTACACCTTC	CAWDRGYGYTF
many	TRBV6-5	TRBJ2-7	TRBD1	TGTGCCAGCAGTTCAAGTGACAGGGGGCGGGAGCAGTACTTC	CASSSSDRGREQYF
many	TRBV18	TRBJ1-5	TRBD1	TGTGCCAGCTCAGGGACAGGGGGCGCCCAGCCCCAGCATTTT	CASSGTGGAQPQHF
NA	TRBV29-1	TRBJ2-1	NA	TGCAGCGTTGAAGATGGAGGGCCCCGCGCAGCCAATGAGCAGTTCTTC	CSVEDGGPRAANEQFF
many	TRBV7-9	TRBJ2-1	NA	TGTGCCAGCAGCTCCCAGCGGCTAGTGATTGATGAGCAGTTCTTC	CASSSQRLVIDEQFF
NA	TRBV2	TRBJ2-5	NA	TGTGCCAGCACGGTTAAAGAGACCCAGTACTTC	CASTVKETQYF
NA	TRBV7-8	TRBJ2-3	NA	TGTGCCAGCAGCGATAGATCCAGCACAGATACGCAGTATTTT	CASSDRSSTDTQYF
many	TRBV6-2/TRBV6-3	TRBJ1-5	NA	TGTGCCAGCAGTTACCAGGAGGTTTCTCAGCCCCAGCATTTT	CASSYQEVSQPQHF
NA	TRBV2	TRBJ2-1	NA	TGTGCCAGCAGTGATGGTTGGCTAGTTCGTCCATACAATGAGCAGTTCTTC	CASSDGWLVRPYNEQFF
NA	TRBV3-1	TRBJ1-2	NA	TGTGCCAGCAGCCAAGATGGCCAGGCGACCCTCTACACCTTC	CASSQDGQATLYTF
many	TRBV10-3	TRBJ2-5	NA	TGTGCCATCAGGAGACAGGCAGAAGAGACCCAGTACTTC	CAIRRQAEETQYF
NA	TRBV7-6	TRBJ2-1	NA	TGTGCCAGCAGCTTAGACCGCGGGAAGCCCTACAATGAGCAGTTCTTC	CASSLDRGKPYNEQFF
many	TRBV2	TRBJ1-2	NA	TGTGCCAGCAGGGCCGGAATGGGTGGCTACACCTTC	CASRAGMGGYTF
many	TRBV12-3/TRBV12-4	TRBJ2-7	NA	TGTGCCAGCAGTAGGGGGGCTAGCGGAGTCCCTAGGCCCTACGAGCAGTACTTC	CASSRGASGVPRPYEQYF
many	TRBV3-1	TRBJ1-5	TRBD1	TGTGCCAGCAGCGTTGGGACAGGGGGGAATCAGCCCCAGCATTTT	CASSVGTGGNQPQHF
many	TRBV29-1	TRBJ2-3	TRBD2	TGCAGCGTTGAGGGGGGGAGGACAGATACGCAGTATTTT	CSVEGGRTDTQYF
many	TRBV24-1	TRBJ1-5	NA	TGTGCCACCAGTGACGGAGGGCAGCTTCTCGGAGGTCAGCCCCAGCATTTT	CATSDGGQLLGGQPQHF
few	TRBV5-1	TRBJ2-3	TRBD2	TGCGCCAGCAGCTTTCCGCGGGAGGTTCAAGATACGCAGTATTTT	CASSFPREVQDTQYF
many	TRBV4-3	TRBJ1-1	NA	TGCGCCAGCAGCCAAGAGGTGAGGGGGGCTTTGACTGAAGCTTTCTTT	CASSQEVRGALTEAFF
many	TRBV20-1	TRBJ2-3	NA	TGCAGTGCTAGAGAATCAGCGGCTAGCACAGATACGCAGTATTTT	CSARESAASTDTQYF
many	TRBV7-9	TRBJ1-2	TRBD1	TGTGCCAGCAGCTCAGGGGGCTATGGCTACACCTTC	CASSSGGYGYTF
few	TRBV5-1	TRBJ2-2	TRBD2	TGCGCCAGCAGCCCAGCGTTCGGGGGGGCGCGTAACACCGGGGAGCTGTTTTTT	CASSPAFGGARNTGELFF
many	TRBV10-3	TRBJ2-3	NA	TGTGCCATCAGTGAGTCGTTCGCAGATACGCAGTATTTT	CAISESFADTQYF
few	TRBV27	TRBJ2-7	NA	TGTGCCAGCCGCAGAGAGGCCGAGCAGTACTTC	CASRREAEQYF